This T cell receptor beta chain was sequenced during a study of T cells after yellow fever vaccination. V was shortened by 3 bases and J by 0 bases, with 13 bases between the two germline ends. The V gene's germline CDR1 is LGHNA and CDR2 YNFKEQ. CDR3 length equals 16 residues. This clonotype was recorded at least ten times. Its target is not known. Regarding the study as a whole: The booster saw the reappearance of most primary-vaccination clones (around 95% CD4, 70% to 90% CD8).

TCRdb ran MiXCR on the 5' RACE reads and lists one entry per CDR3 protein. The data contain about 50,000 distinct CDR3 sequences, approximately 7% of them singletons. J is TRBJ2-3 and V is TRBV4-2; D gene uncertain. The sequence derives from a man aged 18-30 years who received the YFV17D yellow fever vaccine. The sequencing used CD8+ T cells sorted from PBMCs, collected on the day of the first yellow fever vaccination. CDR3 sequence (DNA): TGTGCCAGCAGCCACCCCCAGGCAACTAGCACAGATACGCAGTATTTT. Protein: CASSHPQATSTDTQYF.